This T cell receptor beta chain was observed in a study of early T cells in non-severe SARS-CoV-2 infection (dated by TCRdb to about 2021). Regarding the research as a whole: Bulk RNA from unsorted whole blood was used for TCR sequencing, so alpha and beta chains could not be paired.

As for this clonotype: Its target antigen remains unknown. No qualities accompany the bases; no much larger clone lies one base away.

Overall study outcomes, separate from this receptor: VDJdb matching was skewed toward anti-spike CD8 responses and likely underestimated virus-specific expansions, missing private and CD4 specificities.

A case-control design nested within a healthcare worker cohort in London, UK, was used, with weekly nasopharyngeal swab PCR tests and blood sampling performed. Healthcare workers were enrolled in the week of the UK lockdown, from 23 to 31 March 2020, and were followed every week for up to roughly 16 weeks. Preparation of the library involved 5' RACE. TCRdb lists the instrument as NextSeq 500. In the TCR library protocol, unique molecular identifiers were attached to individual cDNA molecules to correct for PCR bias and sequencing error. Sequencing covered both TCR alpha and beta chains, and within each sample the abundances of alpha and beta sequences were tightly co-correlated. The paper's processing steps were these. Decombinator V4 was used to annotate TCR sequences for V gene, J gene and CDR3. TCRs were defined as expanded if a significant change between any two time points was detected under a Poisson model with p below 0.0001. TCR abundances were normalised to the total number of TCRs sequenced per sample and were expressed as counts per million. TRAV1-2 paired with TRAJ12, TRAJ20 or TRAJ33 defined MAIT TCRs, while TRAV10 paired with TRAJ18 defined iNKT TCRs. VDJdb, accessed 1 November 2021, was searched for CMV, EBV and SARS-CoV-2 annotated TCRs, excluding TCRs annotated for multiple antigens. TCRdb trimmed public reads at Q25 via fastp, called clones via MiXCR and kept in-frame beta chains. CDR3 protein sequences are deduplicated, and each keeps its most common genes and DNA. The V and J calls, along with clone size, are taken from TCRdb and not from the paper's own processing. The sample table contains about 52,000 distinct CDR3 sequences; only one count was recorded for more than 9% of them. Of the sample, around 9.6% is held by the ten largest clones.

Taken from the germline V gene (reference sequence), the CDR1 and CDR2 loops are LNHNV and YYDKDF. Including cysteine and phenylalanine, the CDR3 has 13 amino acids. Kept here is only the CDR3 DNA, which spans 39 bases and is read in frame from base 1. V drops 0 bases and J drops 10 bases, leaving 10 bases in between. The chain couples TRBV15 to TRBJ2-1; TRBD2 is a possible D gene, resting on 6 matching bases. Source material: whole blood. This receptor was identified in an adult who was a healthcare worker with PCR-confirmed SARS-CoV-2 infection or an uninfected control (not recorded which). This receptor has the CDR3 CATSRDKREEQFF. The DNA sequence reads TGTGCCACCAGCAGAGATAAACGGGAGGAGCAGTTCTTC.